These 9 T cell receptor beta chains were all obtained from the same sample, sequenced in a study of blood T cell repertoires in COVID-19. Some clones are missing from TCRdb's copy, which holds only in-frame ones; the method was immunoSEQ multiplex PCR. The sample comprises about 140,000 clones, 80% to 90% of which are singletons, and around 10% rests with the top ten. The sequenced sample consisted of PBMCs or T cells enriched from blood (not recorded which). The receptors were sampled from a man between 60 and 70 years old who had recovered from COVID-19.

The chain has TRBV5-6 and TRBJ1-2, with D tentatively TRBD1 (5 bases). Germline CDR1 and CDR2: SGHDT and YYEEEE. V was pared by 4 bases and J by 4 bases, with 11 bases between. The CDR3 has 13 amino acids. The DNA of the CDR3 is TGTGCCAGCAGCCCGGGGGGGGGCTATGGCTACACCTTC. Translated: CASSPGGGYGYTF.

DNA of the CDR3: TGTGCCAGCAGCTTAACAGGGTTGAGGCCCCAGCATTTT. It codes for CASSLTGLRPQHF. The rearrangement uses TRBV27 and TRBJ1-5; possible D gene TRBD1, 6 bases. Germline V gene data show CDR1 as MNHEY and CDR2 as SMNVEV (reference sequence). V was trimmed by 6 bases and J by 9 bases, leaving 15 bases between them. The CDR3 contains 13 residues.

This clone was seen only a few times. V and J are TRBV11-3 and TRBJ1-5, with D uncertain. The V gene lost 4 bases and the J gene lost 10 bases, with 2 bases spanning the gap. The germline gives CDR1 SGHNT, CDR2 YENEEA. The CDR3 runs to 9 residues. The CDR3 is CASSSPQHF. The CDR3, as DNA: TGTGCCAGCAGCTCTCCCCAGCATTTT.

V is TRBV6-5 and J is TRBJ2-7, with D tentatively TRBD1 (7 bases). V was cut by 6 bases and J by 2 bases, with 14 bases left in between. Germline CDR1 is MNHEY and CDR2 is SVGAGI. The CDR3 runs 14 residues. CDR3 loop: CASRGAGGPYEQYF. The CDR3 DNA follows: TGTGCCAGCAGGGGGGCAGGGGGGCCCTACGAGCAGTACTTC.

The rearrangement joins TRBV29-1 to TRBJ2-7; the match to TRBD2 covers 13 bases. The CDR3 loop spans 15 amino acids. The V segment lost 3 bases and the J segment 2 bases; nucleotides outside the gene matches: 4. Germline CDR1 reads SQVTM; CDR2 reads ANQGSEA. The CDR3 loop is CSVEGGTSGAYEQYF. In DNA form, the CDR3 reads TGCAGCGTTGAGGGCGGGACTAGCGGGGCCTACGAGCAGTACTTC.

The V and J genes are TRBV7-9 and TRBJ2-7, with TRBD2 as a possible D gene (6 bases). Germline CDR1 is SEHNR and CDR2 is FQNEAQ (reference sequence). Trimming pared 2 bases from V and 7 bases from J, leaving 15 bases between. The CDR3 totals 14 residues. The CDR3 spells CASSLSAGRDEQYF. The CDR3 DNA reads as TGTGCCAGCAGCTTATCAGCGGGCCGGGATGAGCAGTACTTC.

The chain is built from TRBV7-9 and TRBJ2-1; 7 nucleotides agree with TRBD1. In germline, CDR1 is SEHNR, CDR2 FQNEAQ (reference sequence). The CDR3 sequence is 15 residues long. J gave up 0 bases and V 5 bases, and 4 bases lay outside the gene matches. The CDR3 reads CASSTRQGSYNEQFF. In DNA, the CDR3 is TGTGCCAGCAGCACTCGACAGGGCTCCTACAATGAGCAGTTCTTC. The entire variable domain, with the rest obtained from reference TRBV7-9 and TRBJ2-1, is as follows: DTGVSQNPRHKITKRGQNVTFRCDPISEHNRLYWYRQTLGQGPEFLTYFQNEAQLEKSRLLSDRFSAERPKGSFSTLEIQRTEQGDSAMYLCASSTRQGSYNEQFFGPGTRLTVL.

The gene calls are TRBV9 and TRBJ1-3, with TRBD1 matching over 10 bases. Losses at the gene ends were 2 bases for V and 4 bases for J; bases not matched to a gene: 3. The CDR3 runs 15 residues. Germline lookup yields CDR1 SGDLS and CDR2 YYNGEE. CDR3 DNA sequence: TGTGCCAGCAGCGTTTCGGGACAGGGGGGAAACACCATATATTTT. Residues: CASSVSGQGGNTIYF. The whole variable domain, remainder taken from reference TRBV9 and TRBJ1-3, is DSGVTQTPKHLITATGQRVTLRCSPRSGDLSVYWYQQSLDQGLQFLIQYYNGEERAKGNILERFSAQQFPDLHSELNLSSLELGDSALYFCASSVSGQGGNTIYFGEGSWLTVV.

This clone appeared a single time. The chain joins TRBV15 to TRBJ1-1; tentative D call: TRBD1 (5 bases). CDR1 is LNHNV, CDR2 YYDKDF, per germline (reference sequence). The CDR3 runs 15 residues. V gave up 0 bases and J gave up 1 base, with 9 bases separating them. CDR3 in DNA: TGTGCCACCAGCAGAGATTCTCAGGGGAACACTGAAGCTTTCTTT. The encoded protein is CATSRDSQGNTEAFF.